This T cell receptor (beta chain) was recorded in a study of T cells in Graves' hyperthyroidism and ophthalmopathy. Study-wide points: Blood samples included most of the expanded thyroid clonotypes exceeding 0.001.

This clonotype showed up many times. No antigen is known for it. The CDR3 runs 16 residues. V lost 4 bases and J lost 2; bases outside the gene matches: 9. From germline, CDR1 is SGHTA and CDR2 FQGNSA. What was amplified from RNA transcripts were TCR beta CDR3 regions. The HTBI primer set drove a first-round RT-PCR of the TCR CDR3. TCRdb used MiXCR to reprocess the multiplex PCR reads, holding one entry per CDR3 protein. Altogether 500,000 to 550,000 distinct CDR3 sequences are present, 20% being singletons, with the ten largest covering about 45%. The TCR originated in a middle-aged man with Graves' ophthalmopathy. Sequences were obtained from blood. V usage is TRBV7-2 and J usage is TRBJ2-3; TRBD2 matches 7 bases. This CDR3 is CASSSRGTGVTDTQYF. The CDR3 DNA reads as TGTGCCAGCAGCTCGCGGGGGACGGGAGTCACAGATACGCAGTATTTT.